The 21 T cell receptor beta chains below were found in one sample sequenced in a study of shared clonotypes between healthy human individuals. Naive CD8 cells comprised CD45RO-negative, CCR7-positively selected cells, excluding terminally differentiated effector memory CD45RA+ cells. Libraries were prepared by immunoSEQ multiplex PCR; TCRdb keeps only in-frame clonotypes and omits some of them. The data hold about 590,000 clones, with around 95% observed a single time. The source material was naive CD8+ T cells sorted from blood. All receptors come from a woman aged 25 to 39 in good health.

The J gene is TRBJ1-2, the V gene TRBV29-1, with D perhaps TRBD1 (5 bases). Trimming stripped 6 bases from V and 6 bases from J, with 26 bases between. The CDR3 sequence is 16 residues long. The germline V gene has CDR1 SQVTM and CDR2 ANQGSEA. In DNA, the CDR3 is TGCAGCGTCATAATAGTGGGGGTTGGGAGGGAGGATGGCTACACCTTC. This encodes CSVIIVGVGREDGYTF. Looking up the rest from reference TRBV29-1 and TRBJ1-2 gives the full variable domain: SAVISQKPSRDICQRGTSLTIQCQVDSQVTMMFWYRQQPGQSLTLIATANQGSEATYESGFVIDKFPISRPNLTFSTLTVSNMSPEDSSIYLCSVIIVGVGREDGYTFGSGTRLTVV.

This chain joins TRBV30 and TRBJ2-1; 9 bases line up with TRBD1. The CDR3 runs to 15 residues. Trimming took 2 bases from V and 8 from J; bases not matched to a gene: 10. Germline V gene sequence: CDR1 GTSNPN, CDR2 SVGIG (reference sequence). CDR3 amino acids: CAWSLTGTGTDEQFF. The CDR3 DNA sequence: TGTGCCTGGAGTCTAACCGGGACAGGGACGGATGAGCAGTTCTTC.

About this clone itself: The identical CDR3 is also encoded by other nucleotide sequences in the sample. The rearrangement uses TRBV15 and TRBJ2-1; 8 bases match TRBD1. V lost 3 bases, J lost 2 bases, and 0 bases stayed unmatched. The CDR3 runs to 14 residues. Germline CDR1 and CDR2: LNHNV and YYDKDF (reference sequence). The CDR3 DNA follows: TGTGCCACCAGCAGGGACAGGGCCTACAATGAGCAGTTCTTC. Translation: CATSRDRAYNEQFF.

This clone is a singleton in its sample. The V call is TRBV6-6, the J call TRBJ1-1; 7 bases align to TRBD1. Per the germline V gene, CDR1 is MNHNY and CDR2 is SVGAGI (reference sequence). V shed 7 bases, J shed 1 base, and the junction held 6 bases outside the gene matches. CDR3 length: 14 amino acids. The CDR3 DNA is TGTGCCAGCACACTTAGGACAGGGAACACTGAAGCTTTCTTT. It encodes CASTLRTGNTEAFF.

The rearrangement uses TRBV28 and TRBJ2-3, with unresolved D. Germline-derived CDR1 and CDR2 are MDHEN and SYDVKM. The V end was cut by 3 bases, the J end by 1 base, with 11 bases between. The CDR3 runs to 15 residues. CDR3 sequence reads: CASSFPKGGTDTQYF. The CDR3 coding sequence is TGTGCCAGCAGTTTCCCCAAGGGCGGCACAGATACGCAGTATTTT.

This clone showed up just once. This chain links TRBV10-3 with TRBJ2-5; D uncertain. This CDR3 contains 14 residues. CDR1 is ENHRY and CDR2 is SYGVKD in the germline V gene. Trimming took 3 bases from V and 5 from J, leaving 13 bases between them. CDR3 protein: CAISDRADLETQYF. In DNA form, the CDR3 reads TGTGCCATCAGTGATCGAGCTGATCTGGAGACCCAGTACTTC.

This chain joins TRBV27 and TRBJ2-1, with 14 bases identical to TRBD2. Germline V gene lookup returns CDR1 MNHEY and CDR2 SMNVEV (reference sequence). The CDR3 is 18 amino acids. V lost 8 bases to trimming and J lost 0 bases; unmatched junction nucleotides: 9. CDR3 sequence (DNA): TGTGCCAGCGCCGGGACTAGCGGGAGTCTTAGCTCCTACAATGAGCAGTTCTTC. It specifies CASAGTSGSLSSYNEQFF.

The chain couples TRBV9 to TRBJ2-1; D gene uncertain. Germline CDR1 SGDLS, CDR2 YYNGEE. The length of the CDR3 is 17 residues. Trimming removed 0 bases at V and 7 bases at J, with 20 bases between. CDR3 in amino acids: CASSVGSPDRIGNEQFF. CDR3 DNA: TGTGCCAGCAGCGTAGGTTCCCCGGACCGGATAGGGAATGAGCAGTTCTTC.

The chain carries TRBV7-8 and TRBJ1-3; D unresolved. The CDR3 contains 17 residues. Trimming took off 1 base at V and 1 base at J, with 14 bases between the two ends. The germline V gene encodes CDR1 SGHVS and CDR2 FQNEAQ. DNA for the CDR3: TGTGCCAGCAGCTTAGAACAACCGACCCGGTCTGGAAACACCATATATTTT. Its translation is CASSLEQPTRSGNTIYF. Complete variable domain (other parts from reference TRBV7-8 and TRBJ1-3): GAGVSQSPRYKVAKRGQDVALRCDPISGHVSLFWYQQALGQGPEFLTYFQNEAQLDKSGLPSDRFFAERPEGSVSTLKIQRTQQEDSAVYLCASSLEQPTRSGNTIYFGEGSWLTVV.

The chain combines TRBV2 with TRBJ2-7, with 7 bases lining up with TRBD2. J was trimmed by 0 bases and V by 0 bases; bases with no gene match: 5. CDR1 is SNHLY, CDR2 FYNNEI, per germline. The CDR3 extends over 16 amino acids. The CDR3 spells CASSEASGLSSYEQYF. For the CDR3, the DNA is TGTGCCAGCAGTGAAGCTAGCGGGCTAAGCTCCTACGAGCAGTACTTC.

CDR3 region: CASSEGRFSYEQYF. The CDR3 DNA reads as TGTGCCAGCAGTGAAGGCCGGTTCTCCTACGAGCAGTACTTC. The gene calls are TRBV2 and TRBJ2-7; D is ambiguous. V was pared by 1 base and J by 0 bases, with 7 bases between. The CDR3 extends over 14 amino acids. The V gene's germline CDR1 is SNHLY and CDR2 FYNNEI. The whole variable domain, filled in from reference TRBV2 and TRBJ2-7, reads EPEVTQTPSHQVTQMGQEVILRCVPISNHLYFYWYRQILGQKVEFLVSFYNNEISEKSEIFDDQFSVERPDGSNFTLKIRSTKLEDSAMYFCASSEGRFSYEQYFGPGTRLTVT.

V and J are TRBV7-2 and TRBJ2-7; 7 bases fit TRBD2. The ends lost 4 bases at V and 3 bases at J; junction bases unmatched: 15. Per the germline V gene, CDR1 is SGHTA and CDR2 is FQGNSA. The CDR3 covers 17 residues. The CDR3 nucleotides are TGTGCCAGCAGCTCGCTTAGGGGCGGGAGTAGAGTCTACGAGCAGTACTTC. Residues: CASSSLRGGSRVYEQYF.

The chain uses TRBV6-5 and TRBJ2-1; a possible D gene is TRBD2 (5 bases). The CDR3 runs to 13 residues. CDR1 MNHEY and CDR2 SVGAGI come from the germline V gene. The ends were cut back, 10 bases at V and 4 bases at J, with 14 bases in the middle. The CDR3 protein is CATEQRLYNEQFF. DNA of the CDR3: TGTGCCACGGAACAGCGGCTGTACAATGAGCAGTTCTTC.

The V gene is TRBV13, the J gene TRBJ2-7; either TRBD1 or TRBD2 may fit D (5 bases each). V was trimmed by 5 bases and J by 5 bases, leaving 16 bases between them. The CDR3 sequence is 14 residues long. Germline CDR1 is PRHDT and CDR2 is FYEKMQ (reference sequence). The CDR3 loop is CASSIRDPEDEQYF. The CDR3 region has the DNA TGTGCCAGCAGCATTAGGGACCCTGAGGACGAGCAGTACTTC.

The V gene is TRBV4-1, the J gene TRBJ2-1; D is perhaps TRBD1 or TRBD2 (5 bases each). CDR3 length equals 20 residues. The germline V gene has CDR1 MGHRA and CDR2 YSYEKL. V was pared by 0 bases and J by 9 bases, with 30 bases between. The CDR3 loop is CASSQDDIGTNRGPNTEQFF. DNA of the CDR3: TGCGCCAGCAGCCAAGATGATATTGGTACCAACCGGGGCCCTAATACTGAGCAGTTCTTC.

The CDR3 loop reads CASSSHRDWSSYNEQFF. The CDR3 DNA is TGTGCCAGCAGCTCTCATCGGGACTGGAGCTCCTACAATGAGCAGTTCTTC. The chain joins TRBV7-9 to TRBJ2-1, with a weak D call TRBD2 (6 bases). Germline V gene lookup returns CDR1 SEHNR and CDR2 FQNEAQ (reference sequence). The CDR3 contains 17 residues. V lost 4 bases and J lost 0, with 16 bases in between. The full variable domain, in which reference TRBV7-9 and TRBJ2-1 provide the parts outside the CDR3, is DTGVSQNPRHKITKRGQNVTFRCDPISEHNRLYWYRQTLGQGPEFLTYFQNEAQLEKSRLLSDRFSAERPKGSFSTLEIQRTEQGDSAMYLCASSSHRDWSSYNEQFFGPGTRLTVL.

This clone was counted a single time. The rearrangement joins TRBV9 to TRBJ2-5; 7 bases align to TRBD2. CDR1 and CDR2 from the germline V gene are SGDLS and YYNGEE. The CDR3 is made up of 14 amino acids. With V trimmed by 1 base and J by 11 bases, 11 bases remained unmatched. The CDR3: CASSVRASSREQYF. For the CDR3, the DNA is TGTGCCAGCAGCGTACGGGCCTCATCGCGGGAGCAGTACTTC.

The chain carries TRBV29-1 and TRBJ1-1; D remains ambiguous. Germline CDR1 and CDR2: SQVTM and ANQGSEA. V was shortened by 0 bases and J by 3 bases, with 11 bases between the two germline ends. This CDR3 spans 14 amino acids. CDR3 amino acids: CSVEDWRTDTEAFF. Written as DNA, the CDR3 is TGCAGCGTTGAAGATTGGCGGACGGACACTGAAGCTTTCTTT.

The chain couples TRBV11-2 to TRBJ1-1, with 8 bases identical to TRBD1. Germline CDR1 SGHAT, CDR2 FQNNGV. This CDR3 region has 15 residues. With 5 bases clipped from V and 5 bases from J, the junction kept 10 bases outside the gene matches. CDR3 in amino acids: CASSPRGQGWTEAFF. CDR3 bases: TGTGCCAGCAGCCCCCGAGGACAGGGATGGACTGAAGCTTTCTTT.

There are a few counts of this clone. The chain carries TRBV2 and TRBJ2-7; tentative D call: TRBD2 (6 bases). CDR1 is SNHLY, CDR2 FYNNEI, per germline. Trimming cost V 8 bases and J 4 bases, with 15 bases left between them. This CDR3 spans 13 amino acids. This CDR3 is CASFGREEYEQYF. The CDR3 DNA sequence: TGTGCCAGCTTCGGCAGGGAGGAGTACGAGCAGTACTTC.

In DNA form, the CDR3 reads TGCGCCAGCAGGTCCCCGAACACTGAAGCTTTCTTT. Its translation is CASRSPNTEAFF. The chain recombines TRBV5-1 with TRBJ1-1, with D uncertain. V shed 5 bases and J shed 1 base, with 6 bases lying between them. The CDR3 extends over 12 amino acids. Germline loops: CDR1 SGHRS, CDR2 YFSETQ.